This is a list of T cell receptor beta chains from one sample in a study of technical replicates of blood from several donors. Profiled with immunoSEQ multiplex PCR; TCRdb holds only in-frame clones, not every one. Of over 65,000 clones listed, approximately 95% are singletons. Material for sequencing was T cells isolated from PBMCs. Receptors originate from a human donor in good health. Both conserved end residues are part of each CDR3. D genes are given only for firm matches. Clone size is stated in some rows and not others, as once, few, many or a class when expanded.

TRBV28	TRBJ2-7	TRBD2	few	13	TGTGCCAGCAGGATAGCGGGCCCCTACGAGCAGTACTTC	CASRIAGPYEQYF
TRBV28	TRBJ1-4	.	.	19	TGTGCCAGCAGTCCCGCAGGGATTAGGACGCGCCAGACTAATGAAAAACTGTTTTTT	CASSPAGIRTRQTNEKLFF
TRBV6-1	TRBJ2-5	TRBD1	once	16	TGTGCCAGCAGTGAGATGACAGGGGACCCCCAAGAGACCCAGTACTTC	CASSEMTGDPQETQYF
TRBV13	TRBJ2-7	TRBD2	.	16	TGTGCCAGCAGCTCCAGCCCCCTAGCGGGGGCCTACGAGCAGTACTTC	CASSSSPLAGAYEQYF
TRBV28	TRBJ1-2	.	.	13	TGTGCCAGCAGCCCCGGGACACTGTATGGCTACACCTTC	CASSPGTLYGYTF
TRBV6-1	TRBJ1-5	TRBD1	.	13	TGTGCCACAGGACAGGGGCTATCCCAGCCCCAGCATTTT	CATGQGLSQPQHF
TRBV2	TRBJ1-1	.	.	14	TGTGCCAGCAGTGCTACAGGGACCTACACTGAAGCTTTCTTT	CASSATGTYTEAFF
TRBV28	TRBJ2-7	.	.	15	TGTGCCAGCAGTTCCCCCGGCCAGAGGCGGGGCGAGCAGTACTTC	CASSSPGQRRGEQYF
TRBV14	TRBJ2-7	TRBD2	few	20	TGTGCCAGCAGCCACCGCCACCTTACGACTAGCGGGAGAGCCTACTACGAGCAGTACTTC	CASSHRHLTTSGRAYYEQYF
TRBV7-9	TRBJ2-1	TRBD1	.	11	TGTGCCAGCAGCGTAACAGGGGGGCCAGTCTTC	CASSVTGGPVF
TRBV7-9	TRBJ1-2	TRBD1	.	15	TGTGCCAGCACCGGACCGGGACAGGGAAACAATGGCTACACCTTC	CASTGPGQGNNGYTF
TRBV7-8	TRBJ1-5	TRBD1	.	14	TGTGCCAGCAGCTTAGGGACAGGGAATCAGCCCCAGCATTTT	CASSLGTGNQPQHF
TRBV19	TRBJ2-3	TRBD2	.	15	TGTGCCAGTAGTATAAGCGGGGGGGGGCCAGATACGCAGTATTTT	CASSISGGGPDTQYF
TRBV28	TRBJ2-7	.	.	15	TGTGCCAGCAGTCAGACAGGCCCCGCCGGGGACGAGCAGTACTTC	CASSQTGPAGDEQYF
TRBV6-5	TRBJ2-7	.	.	15	TGTGCCAGCAGTTACTTCAGGGACACCGGCTACGAGCAGTACTTC	CASSYFRDTGYEQYF